The entry that follows covers one T cell receptor (beta chain) sequence. Its antigen is still unknown. This record comes from a study of T cells expressing NK-cell markers. Study-wide background: Seven of the eight sequenced donors were HCMV-seropositive; one was seronegative. Findings and limits, study-wide: The study did not resolve the HCMV specificity of expanded NKG2C+ T cell clones.

This CDR3 is built from 17 residues. Germline loops: CDR1 SGHRS, CDR2 YFSETQ. A 5'RACE template switching approach incorporating UMIs was used to make TCR beta cDNA. TCRdb reprocessed the 5' RACE reads and keeps a single row for each CDR3 protein, giving no DNA. The sample holds approximately 550,000 distinct CDR3 sequences. The V gene is TRBV5-1, the J gene TRBJ2-1; lacking DNA, the TRBD2 call made by TCRdb goes unchecked. The clonotype was recovered from a man aged 18 to 30 in good health. The sample was blood T cells: a sorted CD56 or NKG2C T cell subset, CD4+ or CD8+ T cells, or bulk PBMC T cells (not recorded which). The CDR3 here is CASSPGLAGGSYNEQFF.